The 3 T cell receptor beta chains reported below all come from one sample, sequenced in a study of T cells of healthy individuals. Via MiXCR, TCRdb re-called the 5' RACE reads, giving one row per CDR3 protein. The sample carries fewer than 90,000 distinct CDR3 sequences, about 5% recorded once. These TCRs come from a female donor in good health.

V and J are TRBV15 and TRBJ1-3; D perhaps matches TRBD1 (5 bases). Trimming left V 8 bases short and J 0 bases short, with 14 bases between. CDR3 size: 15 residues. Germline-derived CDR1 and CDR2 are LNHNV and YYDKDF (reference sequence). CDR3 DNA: TGTGCCACCCTACCTCCAGGGCACTCTGGAAACACCATATATTTT. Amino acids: CATLPPGHSGNTIYF.

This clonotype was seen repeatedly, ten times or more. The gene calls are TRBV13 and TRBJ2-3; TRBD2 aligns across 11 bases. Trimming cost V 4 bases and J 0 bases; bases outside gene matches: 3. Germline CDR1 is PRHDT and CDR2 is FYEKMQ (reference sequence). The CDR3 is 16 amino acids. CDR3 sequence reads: CASSSGTSGSTDTQYF. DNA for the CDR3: TGTGCCAGCAGCTCCGGGACTAGCGGAAGCACAGATACGCAGTATTTT.

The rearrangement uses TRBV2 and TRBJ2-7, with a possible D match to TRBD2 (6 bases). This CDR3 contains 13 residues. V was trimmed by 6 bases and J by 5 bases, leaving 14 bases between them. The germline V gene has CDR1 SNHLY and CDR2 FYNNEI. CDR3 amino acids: CASSGGTNHEQYF. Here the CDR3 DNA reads TGTGCCAGCAGCGGCGGGACGAACCACGAGCAGTACTTC.